What follows describes a single T cell receptor beta chain. Its antigen remains unidentified. The data were obtained in a study of cytomegalovirus exposure and HLA in healthy donors. Primers for the PCR totalled 60 Vbeta and 13 Jbeta. Produced via immunoSEQ multiplex PCR; TCRdb's table is partial and in-frame only. The sample carries under 200,000 clones, 77% recorded once. The V end lost 5 bases, the J end lost 1 base, and 12 bases lay between the germline ends. This CDR3 comprises 15 residues. Per germline, CDR1 SGHTA and CDR2 FQGNSA. Findings and caveats of the study: In a later analysis, TCR beta V- and J-gene trimming was associated with a missense DCLRE1C variant. A later analysis linked about 17,000 TCR beta sequences to HLA alleles at 0.05 false discovery rate.

This clonotype originated in a woman between 40 and 55 years old in good health and CMV-seropositive. V usage is TRBV7-2 and J usage is TRBJ2-4, with a tentative D call TRBD2 (6 bases). The sample taken for sequencing was PBMCs. CDR3 in DNA: TGTGCCAGCAGCGGGGAACGGGGGGCCAAAAACATTCAGTACTTC. Amino acids: CASSGERGAKNIQYF.